This section outlines one T cell receptor (beta chain) sequence together with its context. The sample comes from a study of PD-L1 blockade in urothelial cancer. For the study at large: Patients took up atezolizumab in about 2014 at 1,200 mg intravenously every 3 weeks.

Assay used: immunoSEQ multiplex PCR; TCRdb lists only in-frame clones, some missing. The sample lists fewer than 40,000 clones, 80% to 95% occurring once. The germline V gene encodes CDR1 LNHDA and CDR2 SQIVND (reference sequence). This CDR3 contains 13 residues. The ends lost 5 bases at V and 7 bases at J; junction bases unmatched: 2. Time point in this sample: pretreatment peripheral blood. Pretreatment and on-treatment blood mononuclear cell samples were taken, totaling between 1 and 8 time points per patient. V is TRBV19 and J is TRBJ2-1; 10 nucleotides align to TRBD2. The clonotype was recovered from a woman aged 55-70 years with urothelial cancer. The source material was PBMCs, sampled around atezolizumab (anti-PD-L1) treatment. Written as DNA, the CDR3 is TGTGCCAGTAGTTCGGGACTAGCGAATGAGCAGTTCTTC. Its translation: CASSSGLANEQFF.